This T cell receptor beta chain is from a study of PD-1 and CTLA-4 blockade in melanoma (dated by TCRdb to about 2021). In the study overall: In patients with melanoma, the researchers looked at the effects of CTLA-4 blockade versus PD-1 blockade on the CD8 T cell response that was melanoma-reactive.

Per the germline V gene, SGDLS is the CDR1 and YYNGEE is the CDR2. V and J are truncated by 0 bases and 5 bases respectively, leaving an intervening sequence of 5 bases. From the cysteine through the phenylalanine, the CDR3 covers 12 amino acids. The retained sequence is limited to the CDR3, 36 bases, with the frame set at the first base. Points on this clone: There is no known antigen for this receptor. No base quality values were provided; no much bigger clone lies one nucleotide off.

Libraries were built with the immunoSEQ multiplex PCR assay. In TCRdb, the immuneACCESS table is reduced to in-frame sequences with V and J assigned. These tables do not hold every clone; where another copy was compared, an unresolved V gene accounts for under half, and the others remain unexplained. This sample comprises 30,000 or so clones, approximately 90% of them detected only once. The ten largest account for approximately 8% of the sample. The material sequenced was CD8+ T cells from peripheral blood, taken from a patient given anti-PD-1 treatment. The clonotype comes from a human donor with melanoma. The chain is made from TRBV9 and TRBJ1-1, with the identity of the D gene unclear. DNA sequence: TGTGCCAGCAGCGTAGGTGAGACTGAAGCTTTCTTT. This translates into CASSVGETEAFF.